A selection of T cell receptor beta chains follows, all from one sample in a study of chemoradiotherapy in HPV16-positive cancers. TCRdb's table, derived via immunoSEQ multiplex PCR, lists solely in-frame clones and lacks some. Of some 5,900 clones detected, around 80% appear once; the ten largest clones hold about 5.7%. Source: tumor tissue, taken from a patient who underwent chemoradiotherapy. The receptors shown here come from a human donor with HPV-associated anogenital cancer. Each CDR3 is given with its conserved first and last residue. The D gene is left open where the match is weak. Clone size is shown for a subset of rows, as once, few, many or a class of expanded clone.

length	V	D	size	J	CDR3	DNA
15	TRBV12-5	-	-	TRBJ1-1	CASGSSSWPNTEAFF	TGTGCTAGTGGTTCGTCTAGTTGGCCGAACACTGAAGCTTTCTTT
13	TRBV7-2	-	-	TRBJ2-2	CASSLDNTGELFF	TGTGCCAGCAGCTTAGATAACACCGGGGAGCTGTTTTTT
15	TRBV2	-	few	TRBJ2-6	CASSGDGAGANVLTF	TGTGCCAGCAGTGGGGACGGGGCTGGGGCCAACGTCCTGACTTTC
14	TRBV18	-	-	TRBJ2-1	CASSPQGSYNEQFF	TGTGCCAGCTCACCACAGGGGTCCTACAATGAGCAGTTCTTC
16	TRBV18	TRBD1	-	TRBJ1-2	CASSPPGYEGARGYTF	TGTGCCAGCTCACCACCGGGGTATGAGGGGGCGCGAGGCTACACCTTC
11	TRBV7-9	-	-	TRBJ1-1	CASGSRGEAFF	TGTGCCAGCGGGAGCAGGGGAGAAGCTTTCTTT
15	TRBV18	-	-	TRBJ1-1	CASSTTGRGNTEAFF	TGTGCCAGCTCAACCACAGGCAGGGGGAACACTGAAGCTTTCTTT
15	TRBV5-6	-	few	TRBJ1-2	CASSLPGLRSYGYTF	TGTGCCAGCAGCTTGCCGGGCCTTCGGTCCTATGGCTACACCTTC
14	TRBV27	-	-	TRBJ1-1	CASSTRTSNTEAFF	TGTGCCAGCAGTACCCGTACTTCGAACACTGAAGCTTTCTTT
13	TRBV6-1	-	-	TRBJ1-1	CASSVDSYEKAFF	TGTGCCAGCAGTGTCGACAGCTACGAGAAAGCTTTCTTT
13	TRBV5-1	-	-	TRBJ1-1	CASSLYSNTEAFF	TGCGCCAGCAGCTTGTATAGCAACACTGAAGCTTTCTTT
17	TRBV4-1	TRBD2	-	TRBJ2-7	CASSRGMTSGGSDEQYF	TGCGCCAGCAGCCGCGGGATGACTAGCGGGGGGAGCGACGAGCAGTACTTC
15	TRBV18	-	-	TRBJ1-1	CASSPPYSMNTEAFF	TGTGCCAGCTCACCACCGTATAGTATGAACACTGAAGCTTTCTTT
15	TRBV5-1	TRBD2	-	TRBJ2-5	CASSLTSGAKETQYF	TGCGCCAGCAGCTTGACTAGCGGGGCCAAAGAGACCCAGTACTTC
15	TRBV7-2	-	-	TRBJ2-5	CASSLNPRGQGTQYF	TGTGCCAGCAGCTTAAACCCTCGGGGCCAAGGGACCCAGTACTTC
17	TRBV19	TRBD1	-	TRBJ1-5	CASSIRGTGASNQPQHF	TGTGCCAGTAGTATTAGGGGGACAGGGGCTTCAAATCAGCCCCAGCATTTT
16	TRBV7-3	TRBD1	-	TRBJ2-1	CASSLAGQGALNEQFF	TGTGCCAGCAGCTTGGCTGGACAGGGGGCGCTGAATGAGCAGTTCTTC